This T cell receptor (beta chain) was identified during a study of cytomegalovirus exposure and HLA in healthy donors. Regarding the study as a whole: Rarity held for most TCR sequences, but there were some public TCRs that occurred in many donors. Cytomegalovirus association was assigned to about 150 TCR beta chains. Specific recognition of CMV antigens was confirmed in vitro for a few chains (all CMV-associated).

The assay was immunoSEQ multiplex PCR, and TCRdb's table has in-frame clones only and misses some. The sample carries some 340,000 clones, approximately 90% recorded once. Concerning this clone itself: The antigen is undetermined.

The origin of this receptor is a woman aged 25-40 years in good health and CMV-seropositive. The sample taken for sequencing was PBMCs.

In DNA form, the CDR3 reads TGTGCCAGCAGCCTAGCCTTGGGTCAGCAGAGCTCCTACGAGCAGTACTTC. It specifies CASSLALGQQSSYEQYF. V and J are TRBV4-2 and TRBJ2-7; D not certain. The CDR3 covers 17 residues. CDR1 LGHNA and CDR2 YNFKEQ come from the germline V gene. The V gene lost 4 bases and the J gene lost 0 bases, with 19 bases spanning the gap.